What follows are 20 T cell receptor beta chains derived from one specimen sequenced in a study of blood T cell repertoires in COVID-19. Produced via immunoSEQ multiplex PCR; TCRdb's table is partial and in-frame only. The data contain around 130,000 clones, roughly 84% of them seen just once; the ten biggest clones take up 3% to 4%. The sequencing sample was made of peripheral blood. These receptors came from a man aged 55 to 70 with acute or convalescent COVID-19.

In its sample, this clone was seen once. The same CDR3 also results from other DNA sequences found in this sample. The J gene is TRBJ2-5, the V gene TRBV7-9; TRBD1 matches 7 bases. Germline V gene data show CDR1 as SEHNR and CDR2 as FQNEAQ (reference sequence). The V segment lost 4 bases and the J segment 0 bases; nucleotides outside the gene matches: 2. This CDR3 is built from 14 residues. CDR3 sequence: CASSSGQYQETQYF. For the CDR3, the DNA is TGTGCCAGCAGCTCGGGACAGTACCAAGAGACCCAGTACTTC.

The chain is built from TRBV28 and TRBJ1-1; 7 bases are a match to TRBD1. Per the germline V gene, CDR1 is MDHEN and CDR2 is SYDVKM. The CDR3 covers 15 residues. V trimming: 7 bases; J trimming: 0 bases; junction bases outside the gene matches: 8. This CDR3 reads CASTEEGTVNTEAFF. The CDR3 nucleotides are TGTGCCAGCACCGAAGAAGGGACAGTGAACACTGAAGCTTTCTTT.

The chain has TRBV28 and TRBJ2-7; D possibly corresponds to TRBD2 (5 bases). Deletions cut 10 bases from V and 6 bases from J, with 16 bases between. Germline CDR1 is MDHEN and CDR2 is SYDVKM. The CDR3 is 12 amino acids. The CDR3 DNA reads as TGTGCCATTCGTGGACCGGGATCCGAGCAGTACTTC. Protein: CAIRGPGSEQYF.

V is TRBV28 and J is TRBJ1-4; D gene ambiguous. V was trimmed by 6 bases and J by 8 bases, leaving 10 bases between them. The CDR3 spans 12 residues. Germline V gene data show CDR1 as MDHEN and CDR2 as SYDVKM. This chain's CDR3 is CASSYIAEKLFF. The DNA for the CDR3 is TGTGCCAGCAGCTATATAGCCGAAAAACTGTTTTTT. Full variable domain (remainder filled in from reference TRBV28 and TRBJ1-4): DVKVTQSSRYLVKRTGEKVFLECVQDMDHENMFWYRQDPGLGLRLIYFSYDVKMKEKGDIPEGYSVSREKKERFSLILESASTNQTSMYLCASSYIAEKLFFGSGTQLSVL.

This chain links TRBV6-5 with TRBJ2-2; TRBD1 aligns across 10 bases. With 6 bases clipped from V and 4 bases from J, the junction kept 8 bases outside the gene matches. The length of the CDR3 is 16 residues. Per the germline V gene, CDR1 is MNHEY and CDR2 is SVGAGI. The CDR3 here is CASSYPTGGVTGELFF. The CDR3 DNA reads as TGTGCCAGCAGCTACCCGACAGGGGGCGTCACCGGGGAGCTGTTTTTT.

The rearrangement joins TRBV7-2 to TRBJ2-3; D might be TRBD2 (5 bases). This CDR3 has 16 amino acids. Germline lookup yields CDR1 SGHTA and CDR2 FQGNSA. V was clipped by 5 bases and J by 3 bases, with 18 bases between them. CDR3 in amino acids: CASSPRLRAGTDTQYF. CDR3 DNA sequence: TGTGCCAGCAGCCCCCGGCTGAGGGCCGGAACAGATACGCAGTATTTT.

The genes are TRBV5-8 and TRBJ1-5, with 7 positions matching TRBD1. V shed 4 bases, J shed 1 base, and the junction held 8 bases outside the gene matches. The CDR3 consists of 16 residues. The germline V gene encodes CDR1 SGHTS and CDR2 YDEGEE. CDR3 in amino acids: CASSPYRGQSNQPQHF. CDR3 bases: TGTGCCAGCAGCCCTTACAGGGGTCAGAGCAATCAGCCCCAGCATTTT. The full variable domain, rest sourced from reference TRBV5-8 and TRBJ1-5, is EAGVTQSPTHLIKTRGQQATLRCSPISGHTSVYWYQQALGLGLQFLLWYDEGEERNRGNFPPRFSGRQFPNYSSELNVNALELEDSALYLCASSPYRGQSNQPQHFGDGTRLSIL.

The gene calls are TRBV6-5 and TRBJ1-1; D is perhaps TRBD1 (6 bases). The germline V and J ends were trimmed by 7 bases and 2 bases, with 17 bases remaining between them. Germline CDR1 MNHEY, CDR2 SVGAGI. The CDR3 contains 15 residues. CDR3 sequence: CASNPIGQSNTEAFF. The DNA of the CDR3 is TGTGCCAGCAACCCGATAGGACAGAGTAACACTGAAGCTTTCTTT.

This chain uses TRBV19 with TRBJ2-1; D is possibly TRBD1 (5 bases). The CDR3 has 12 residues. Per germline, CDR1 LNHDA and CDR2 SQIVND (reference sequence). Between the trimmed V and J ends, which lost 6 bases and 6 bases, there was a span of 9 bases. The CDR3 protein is CASRFTGNEQFF. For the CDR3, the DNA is TGTGCCAGTAGGTTTACAGGCAATGAGCAGTTCTTC. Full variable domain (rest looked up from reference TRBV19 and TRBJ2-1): DGGITQSPKYLFRKEGQNVTLSCEQNLNHDAMYWYRQDPGQGLRLIYYSQIVNDFQKGDIAEGYSVSREKKESFPLTVTSAQKNPTAFYLCASRFTGNEQFFGPGTRLTVL.

The CDR3 nucleotides are TGTGCCAGCAGCCCTTGGGGAGGCTCCACCGGGGAGCTGTTTTTT. Residues: CASSPWGGSTGELFF. The rearrangement uses TRBV6-4 and TRBJ2-2; a weak D match, TRBD2 (6 bases). The germline V gene has CDR1 MRHNA and CDR2 SNTAGT. The CDR3 extends over 15 amino acids. Deletions cut 6 bases from V and 4 bases from J, with 15 bases between.

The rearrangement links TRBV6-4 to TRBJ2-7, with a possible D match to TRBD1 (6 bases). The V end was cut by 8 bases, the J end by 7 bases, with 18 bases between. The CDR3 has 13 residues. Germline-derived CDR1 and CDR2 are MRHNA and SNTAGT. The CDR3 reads CASRRAGAGEQYF. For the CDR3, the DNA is TGTGCCAGCCGCCGGGCAGGGGCCGGAGAGCAGTACTTC.

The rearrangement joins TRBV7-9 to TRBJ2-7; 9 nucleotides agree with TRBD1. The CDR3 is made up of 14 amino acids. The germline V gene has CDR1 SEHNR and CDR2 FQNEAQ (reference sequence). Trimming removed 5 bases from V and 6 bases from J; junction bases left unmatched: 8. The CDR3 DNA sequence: TGTGCCAGCAGCCACCGGGACAGGGCTGGCGAGCAGTACTTC. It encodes CASSHRDRAGEQYF.

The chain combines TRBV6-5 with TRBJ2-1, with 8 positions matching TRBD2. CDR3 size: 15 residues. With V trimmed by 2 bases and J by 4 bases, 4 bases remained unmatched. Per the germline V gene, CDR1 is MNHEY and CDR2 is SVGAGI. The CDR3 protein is CASSYGGRSYNEQFF. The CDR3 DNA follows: TGTGCCAGCAGTTACGGCGGGAGGTCATACAATGAGCAGTTCTTC.

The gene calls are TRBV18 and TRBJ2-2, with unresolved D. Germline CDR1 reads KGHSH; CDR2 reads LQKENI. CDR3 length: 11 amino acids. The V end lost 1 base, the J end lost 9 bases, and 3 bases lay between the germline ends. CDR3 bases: TGTGCCAGCTCACCACTTAGGGAGCTGTTTTTT. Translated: CASSPLRELFF.

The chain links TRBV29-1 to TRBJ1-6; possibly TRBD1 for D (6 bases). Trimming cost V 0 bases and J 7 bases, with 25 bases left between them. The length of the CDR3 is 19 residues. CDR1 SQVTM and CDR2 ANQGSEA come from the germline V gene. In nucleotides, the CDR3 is TGCAGCGTTGAAGACCCTAGCCCAACAGGGTCCCCTCGAAATTCACCCCTCCACTTT. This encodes CSVEDPSPTGSPRNSPLHF.

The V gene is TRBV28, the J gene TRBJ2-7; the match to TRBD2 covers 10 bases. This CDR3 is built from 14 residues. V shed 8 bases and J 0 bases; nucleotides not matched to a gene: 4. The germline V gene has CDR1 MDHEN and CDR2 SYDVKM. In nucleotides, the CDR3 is TGTGCCAGCGAGCGGGAGGGTTCCTCCTACGAGCAGTACTTC. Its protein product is CASEREGSSYEQYF.

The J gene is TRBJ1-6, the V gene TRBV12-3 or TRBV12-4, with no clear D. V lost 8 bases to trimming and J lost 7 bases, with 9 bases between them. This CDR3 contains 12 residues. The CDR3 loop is CASRHNNSPLHF. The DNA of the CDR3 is TGTGCCAGCCGCCACAACAATTCACCCCTCCACTTT.

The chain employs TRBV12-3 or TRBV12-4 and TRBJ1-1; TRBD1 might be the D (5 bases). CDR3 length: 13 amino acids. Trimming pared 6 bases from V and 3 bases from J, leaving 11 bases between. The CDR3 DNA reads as TGTGCCAGCAGCCTGCCAGGGTACACTGAAGCTTTCTTT. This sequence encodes CASSLPGYTEAFF.

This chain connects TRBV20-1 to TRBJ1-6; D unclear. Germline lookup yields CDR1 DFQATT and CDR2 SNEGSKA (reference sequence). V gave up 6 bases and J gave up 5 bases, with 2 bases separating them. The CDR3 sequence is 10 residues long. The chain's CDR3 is CSADNSPLHF. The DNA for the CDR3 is TGCAGTGCCGATAATTCACCCCTCCACTTT.

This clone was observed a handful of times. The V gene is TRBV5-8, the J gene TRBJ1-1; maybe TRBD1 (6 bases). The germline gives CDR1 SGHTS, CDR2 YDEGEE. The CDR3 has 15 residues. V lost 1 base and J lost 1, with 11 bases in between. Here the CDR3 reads CASSLYRGRNTEAFF. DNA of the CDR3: TGTGCCAGCAGCTTGTATAGGGGGAGGAACACTGAAGCTTTCTTT.